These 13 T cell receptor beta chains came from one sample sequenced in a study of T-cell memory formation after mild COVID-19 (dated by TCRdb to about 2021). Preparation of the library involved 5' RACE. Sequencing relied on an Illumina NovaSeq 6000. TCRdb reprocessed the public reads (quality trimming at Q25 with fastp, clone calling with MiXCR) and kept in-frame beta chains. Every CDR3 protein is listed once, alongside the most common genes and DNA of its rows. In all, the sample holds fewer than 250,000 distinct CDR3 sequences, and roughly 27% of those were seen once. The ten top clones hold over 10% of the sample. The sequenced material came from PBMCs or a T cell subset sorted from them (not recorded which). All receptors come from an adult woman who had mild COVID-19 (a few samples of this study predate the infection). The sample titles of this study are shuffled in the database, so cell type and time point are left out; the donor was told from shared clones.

The DNA of the CDR3 is TGCGCCAGCAGCCAAATAGCGGGGGGGCCGTACAATGAGCAGTTCTTC. It yields the protein CASSQIAGGPYNEQFF. This chain uses TRBV4-1 with TRBJ2-1, with TRBD2 identical over 11 bases. V trimming: 2 bases; J trimming: 4 bases; junction bases outside the gene matches: 4. The CDR3 runs 16 residues. In germline, CDR1 is MGHRA, CDR2 YSYEKL.

CDR3 DNA sequence: TGTGCCAGCAGTGAAGCGGGGGGGCAAGAGACCCAGTACTTC. Protein: CASSEAGGQETQYF. The gene calls are TRBV6-4 and TRBJ2-5; TRBD2 matches 10 bases. The CDR3 contains 14 residues. Germline V gene lookup returns CDR1 MRHNA and CDR2 SNTAGT. The trim removed 3 bases at V and 2 bases at J, leaving 0 bases unmatched.

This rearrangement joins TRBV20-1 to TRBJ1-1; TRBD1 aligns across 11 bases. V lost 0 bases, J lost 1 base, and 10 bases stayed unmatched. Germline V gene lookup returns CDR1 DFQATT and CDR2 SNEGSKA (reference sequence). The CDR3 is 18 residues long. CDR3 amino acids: CSARDYARTGGTNTEAFF. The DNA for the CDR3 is TGCAGTGCTAGAGATTATGCCCGGACAGGGGGCACGAACACTGAAGCTTTCTTT.

The CDR3 nucleotides read TGTGCCAGCAGTTTCACCCCCGGGACTGCCACTGAAGCTTTCTTT. Translating it yields CASSFTPGTATEAFF. The chain couples TRBV12-3 or TRBV12-4 to TRBJ1-1; D might be TRBD1 (5 bases). Between the trimmed V and J ends, which lost 3 bases and 4 bases, there was a span of 15 bases. CDR3 length equals 15 residues.

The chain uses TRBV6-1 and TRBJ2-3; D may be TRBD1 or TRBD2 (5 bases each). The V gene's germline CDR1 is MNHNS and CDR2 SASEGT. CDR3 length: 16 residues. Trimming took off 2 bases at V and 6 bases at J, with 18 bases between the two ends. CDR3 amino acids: CASSEQYATGHDTQYF. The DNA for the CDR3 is TGTGCCAGCAGTGAACAGTATGCTACGGGGCACGATACGCAGTATTTT.

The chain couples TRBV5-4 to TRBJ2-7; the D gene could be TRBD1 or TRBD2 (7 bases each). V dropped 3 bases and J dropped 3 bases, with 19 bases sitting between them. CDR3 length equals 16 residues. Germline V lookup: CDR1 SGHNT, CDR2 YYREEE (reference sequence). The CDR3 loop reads CASSSRGGRDDYEQYF. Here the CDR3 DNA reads TGTGCCAGCAGCTCCAGGGGGGGCAGGGACGACTACGAGCAGTACTTC.

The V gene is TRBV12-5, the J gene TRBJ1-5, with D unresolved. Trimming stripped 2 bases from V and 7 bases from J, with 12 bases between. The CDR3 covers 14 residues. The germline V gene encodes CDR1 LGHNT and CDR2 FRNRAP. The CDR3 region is CASGLMPNEQPQHF. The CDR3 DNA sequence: TGTGCTAGTGGTTTGATGCCCAACGAGCAGCCCCAGCATTTT.

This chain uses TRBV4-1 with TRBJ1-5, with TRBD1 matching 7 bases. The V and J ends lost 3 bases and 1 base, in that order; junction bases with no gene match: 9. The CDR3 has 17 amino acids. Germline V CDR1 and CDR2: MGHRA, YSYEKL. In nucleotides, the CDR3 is TGCGCCAGCAGCCAGGCCACAGGGGCTTTGAGCAATCAGCCCCAGCATTTT. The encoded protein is CASSQATGALSNQPQHF.

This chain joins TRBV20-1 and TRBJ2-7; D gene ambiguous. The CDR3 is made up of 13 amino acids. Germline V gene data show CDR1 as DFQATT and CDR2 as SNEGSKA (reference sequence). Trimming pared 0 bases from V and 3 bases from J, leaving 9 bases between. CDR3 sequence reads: CSAREVHLYEQYF. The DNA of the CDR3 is TGCAGTGCTAGAGAGGTCCACCTCTACGAGCAGTACTTC.

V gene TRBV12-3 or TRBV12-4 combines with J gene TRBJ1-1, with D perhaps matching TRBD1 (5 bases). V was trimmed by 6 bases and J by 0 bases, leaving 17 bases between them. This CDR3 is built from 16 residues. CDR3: CASSPFGGDLNTEAFF. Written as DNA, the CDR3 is TGTGCCAGCAGCCCGTTTGGGGGGGACCTGAACACTGAAGCTTTCTTT.

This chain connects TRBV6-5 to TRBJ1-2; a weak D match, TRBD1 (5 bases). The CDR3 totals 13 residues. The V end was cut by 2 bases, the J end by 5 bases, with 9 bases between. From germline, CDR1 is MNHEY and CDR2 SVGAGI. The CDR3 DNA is TGTGCCAGCAGTTACGGGGGGGTTTATGGCTACACCTTC. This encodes CASSYGGVYGYTF.

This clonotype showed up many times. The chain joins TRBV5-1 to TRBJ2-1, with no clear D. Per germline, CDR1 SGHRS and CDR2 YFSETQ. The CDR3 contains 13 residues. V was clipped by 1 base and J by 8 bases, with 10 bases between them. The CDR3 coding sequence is TGCGCCAGCAGCTTGATAGTTTCTGATGAGCAGTTCTTC. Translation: CASSLIVSDEQFF.

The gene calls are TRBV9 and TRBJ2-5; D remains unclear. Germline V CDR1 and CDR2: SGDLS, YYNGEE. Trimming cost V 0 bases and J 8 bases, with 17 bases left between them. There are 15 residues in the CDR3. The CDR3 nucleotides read TGTGCCAGCAGCGTAGATTCGGGTCGGGCAGATACCCAGTACTTC. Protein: CASSVDSGRADTQYF.